The table lists the clone carrying this T cell receptor (beta chain) with a count of one. The record originates from a study of blood T cell repertoires in COVID-19. This CDR3 has 14 residues. The V gene's germline CDR1 is SGHNT and CDR2 YYREEE (reference sequence). V lost 4 bases to trimming and J lost 6 bases; unmatched junction nucleotides: 7. Per the original methods: Cell counts per sample came from amplifying reference gene primers. Clones were sequenced by immunoSEQ multiplex PCR, and TCRdb holds only the in-frame ones, with some missing. V and J calls and clone size follow that table, whereas D and trimming were derived from the DNA. Among about 220,000 clones, 70% to 90% were seen once, and the ten largest hold around 3%.

This receptor was obtained from a man aged 50 to 60 who had recovered from COVID-19. The chain recombines TRBV5-4 with TRBJ1-5; 7 nucleotides match TRBD1. Sequenced sample: peripheral blood. CDR3 sequence reads: CASSLDRVVQPQHF. In DNA form, the CDR3 reads TGTGCCAGCAGCCTAGACAGGGTCGTTCAGCCCCAGCATTTT. Drawing the rest from reference TRBV5-4 and TRBJ1-5, the complete variable domain is ETGVTQSPTHLIKTRGQQVTLRCSSQSGHNTVSWYQQALGQGPQFIFQYYREEENGRGNFPPRFSGLQFPNYSSELNVNALELDDSALYLCASSLDRVVQPQHFGDGTRLSIL.